A selection of T cell receptor beta chains follows, all from one sample in a study of molecular identifiers for immune sequencing clone quantification. From the PCR reads, TCRdb called clonotypes with MiXCR, one entry per CDR3 protein. The table has around 470,000 distinct CDR3 sequences, around 25% seen once. The sequenced material came from naive CD8+ T cells from blood, with Jurkat cell RNA spiked in. These receptors originate from a human donor in good health. Some libraries in this study had Jurkat cell RNA spiked in. Each CDR3 is given without its conserved first and last residue. The order of the fields is V gene, D gene, J gene, CDR3 protein. The D gene is left open where the match is weak.

TRBV25-1	-	TRBJ2-1	ASSEFGRSHNEQF
TRBV2	-	TRBJ1-1	ASSPQATEAF
TRBV4-1	-	TRBJ1-2	ASSQGGGTGYT
TRBV7-2	-	TRBJ2-7	ASSLPLSYEQY
TRBV5-6	-	TRBJ1-1	ASSLGRVAENTEAF
TRBV28	-	TRBJ2-7	ASSPISVGLFYAQY
TRBV6-5	-	TRBJ2-7	ASSYDSITYEQY
TRBV20-1	TRBD2	TRBJ2-5	SARDIAGGVPGVQEAQY
TRBV6-5	TRBD2	TRBJ2-2	ASSLAGEGTGELF
TRBV24-1	-	TRBJ2-3	ATREGAHTDTQY
TRBV25-1	-	TRBJ2-5	ASSDPGGVPETQY
TRBV3-1	TRBD2	TRBJ2-1	ASSQLAGGGSYNEQF
TRBV20-1	TRBD1	TRBJ1-6	SARDREELGSPLH
TRBV10-3	TRBD2	TRBJ2-3	AISGMLADTDTQY
TRBV27	-	TRBJ2-7	ASSSPAGASYEQY
TRBV29-1	TRBD2	TRBJ2-7	SVEITSEPSYEQY
TRBV7-8	-	TRBJ1-5	ASSLSGPPPPH
TRBV28	TRBD1	TRBJ2-2	ASSFLGQGNPPGELF
TRBV6-2/TRBV6-3	TRBD2	TRBJ2-7	ASSYGVAGYEQY
TRBV6-2/TRBV6-3	TRBD1	TRBJ2-7	ASNTIFGTVGYEQY
TRBV4-1	TRBD2	TRBJ2-3	ASSQDGRGPGGIDTQY
TRBV27	TRBD2	TRBJ2-3	ASSSLLAGRTDTQY
TRBV28	-	TRBJ1-4	ASSFVVSAADEKLF
TRBV7-2	-	TRBJ1-5	ASSVHSNQPQH
TRBV28	TRBD2	TRBJ2-7	ASSLSSGGWYEQY
TRBV12-3/TRBV12-4	TRBD2	TRBJ2-1	ASSYDPTSGAYNEQF
TRBV12-3/TRBV12-4	TRBD1	TRBJ2-3	ASSLAQGARDTQY
TRBV4-3	-	TRBJ1-4	ASSQDRGGLGATNEKLF